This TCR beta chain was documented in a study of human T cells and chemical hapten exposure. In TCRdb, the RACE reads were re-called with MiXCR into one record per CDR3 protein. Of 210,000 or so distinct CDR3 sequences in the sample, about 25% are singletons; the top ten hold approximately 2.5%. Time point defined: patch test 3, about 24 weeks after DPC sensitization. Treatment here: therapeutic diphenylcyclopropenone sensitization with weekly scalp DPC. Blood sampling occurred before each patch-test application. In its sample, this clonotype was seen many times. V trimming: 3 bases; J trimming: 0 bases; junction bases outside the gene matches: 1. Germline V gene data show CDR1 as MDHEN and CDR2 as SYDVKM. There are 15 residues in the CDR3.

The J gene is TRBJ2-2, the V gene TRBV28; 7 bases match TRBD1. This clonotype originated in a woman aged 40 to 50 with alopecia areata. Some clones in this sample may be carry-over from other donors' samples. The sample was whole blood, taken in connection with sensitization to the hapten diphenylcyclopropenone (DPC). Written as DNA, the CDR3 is TGTGCCAGCAGTTTGGGGACAGCGAACACCGGGGAGCTGTTTTTT. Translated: CASSLGTANTGELFF.